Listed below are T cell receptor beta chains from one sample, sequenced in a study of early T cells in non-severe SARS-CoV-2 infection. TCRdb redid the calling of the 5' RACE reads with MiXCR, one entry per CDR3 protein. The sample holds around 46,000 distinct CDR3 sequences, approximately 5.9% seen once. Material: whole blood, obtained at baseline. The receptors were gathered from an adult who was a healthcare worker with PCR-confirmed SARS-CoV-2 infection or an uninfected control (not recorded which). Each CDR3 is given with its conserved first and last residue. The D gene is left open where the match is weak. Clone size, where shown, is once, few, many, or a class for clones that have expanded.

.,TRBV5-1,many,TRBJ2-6,CASSPGSAGANVLTF,TGCGCCAGCAGCCCAGGGTCAGCTGGGGCCAACGTCCTGACTTTC
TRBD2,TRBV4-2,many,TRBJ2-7,CASSLPSGKGEQYF,TGTGCCAGCAGCCTACCTAGCGGGAAGGGCGAGCAGTACTTC
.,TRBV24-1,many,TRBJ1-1,CATRTGSGTEAFF,TGTGCCACCAGAACAGGGTCGGGCACTGAAGCTTTCTTT
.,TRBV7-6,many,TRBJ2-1,CASSLGAGANEQFF,TGTGCCAGCAGCTTAGGCGCAGGGGCCAATGAGCAGTTCTTC
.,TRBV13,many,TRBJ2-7,CASSPWDVVEQYF,TGTGCCAGCAGCCCCTGGGACGTTGTCGAGCAGTACTTC
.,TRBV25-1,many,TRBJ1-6,CASSMGTNSPLHF,TGTGCCAGCAGTATGGGGACTAATTCACCCCTCCACTTT
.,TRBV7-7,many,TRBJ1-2,CASSPIRLCPRSGYTF,TGTGCTAGCAGCCCGATCCGACTGTGCCCGAGGTCTGGCTACACCTTC
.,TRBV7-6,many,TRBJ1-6,CASTDGLTPNSPLHF,TGTGCCAGCACCGACGGTTTGACGCCAAATTCACCCCTCCACTTT
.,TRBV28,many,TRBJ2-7,CASSFTGTEQYF,TGTGCCAGCAGTTTCACTGGAACCGAGCAGTACTTC
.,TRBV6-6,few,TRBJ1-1,CASSYFSENTEAFF,TGTGCCAGCAGTTACTTCAGTGAGAACACTGAAGCTTTCTTT
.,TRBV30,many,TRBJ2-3,CAWVRAEDTQYF,TGTGCCTGGGTGAGGGCCGAAGATACGCAGTATTTT
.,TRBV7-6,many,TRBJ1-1,CASSPLQAGVLEAFF,TGTGCCAGCAGCCCACTGCAGGCGGGCGTACTTGAAGCTTTCTTT
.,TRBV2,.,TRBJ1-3,CASSRSGLENTIYF,TGTGCCAGCAGTAGGTCCGGATTAGAAAACACCATATATTTT
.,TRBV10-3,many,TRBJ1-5,CAISESQGDGQPQHF,TGTGCCATCAGTGAGTCTCAGGGTGATGGTCAGCCCCAGCATTTT
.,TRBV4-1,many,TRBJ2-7,CASSQTPPGGDEQYF,TGCGCCAGCAGCCAGACCCCCCCCGGCGGAGACGAGCAGTACTTC
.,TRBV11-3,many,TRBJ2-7,CASSLSSSYEQYF,TGTGCCAGCAGCTTATCTAGCTCCTACGAGCAGTACTTC
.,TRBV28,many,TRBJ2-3,CASSLGGRWTDTQYF,TGTGCCAGCAGTCTGGGGGGACGGTGGACAGATACGCAGTATTTT
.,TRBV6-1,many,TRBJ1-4,CASSEVPGSRGEKLFF,TGTGCCAGCAGTGAAGTGCCAGGGAGTAGGGGTGAAAAACTGTTTTTT
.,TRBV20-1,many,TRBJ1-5,CSAQDIKDNQPQHF,TGCAGTGCGCAGGATATTAAAGACAATCAGCCCCAGCATTTT
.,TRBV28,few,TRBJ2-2,CASSLSRRENTGELFF,TGTGCCAGCAGTTTATCCCGCAGGGAGAACACCGGGGAGCTTTTTTTT
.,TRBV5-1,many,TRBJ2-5,CASSLASETQYF,TGCGCCAGCAGCTTGGCCTCAGAGACCCAGTACTTC
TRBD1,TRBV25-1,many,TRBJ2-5,CASSASGGETQYF,TGTGCCAGCAGTGCGTCAGGGGGTGAGACCCAGTACTTC
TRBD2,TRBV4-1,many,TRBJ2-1,CASSQDRETSEIDNEQFF,TGCGCCAGCAGCCAAGATAGAGAGACTAGCGAAATCGACAATGAGCAGTTCTTC